The 20 T cell receptor beta chains reported below all come from one sample, sequenced in a study of cytomegalovirus exposure and HLA in healthy donors (dated by TCRdb to between 2016 and 2019). The library was generated by the immunoSEQ multiplex PCR assay. For the multiplex PCR, a mixture combining 60 forward primers for TCR Vbeta segments and 13 reverse primers for TCR Jbeta segments was used. TCRdb re-hosts the immuneACCESS table, in-frame sequences only. Its copies lack some clones; in the studies checked, an unresolved V gene accounts for under half of them, and the cause for the rest is not known. Within this sample are over 100,000 clones, with approximately 79% of them counted one time only. The ten top clones hold roughly 1.1% of the sample. The source material was PBMCs. All receptors derive from a male donor in good health and CMV-seronegative.

This clone was counted once. The chain couples TRBV29-1 to TRBJ1-1, with 9 bases aligning to TRBD1. J lost 3 bases, V lost 7 bases, and 6 bases had no gene match. The germline V gene has CDR1 SQVTM and CDR2 ANQGSEA. The CDR3 is 13 amino acids. The CDR3 DNA reads TGCAGCGCACCGGGACAGGGAGACACTGAAGCTTTCTTT. The encoded protein is CSAPGQGDTEAFF.

The chain links TRBV5-1 to TRBJ1-6; D may be TRBD1 (5 bases). CDR3 size: 19 residues. Germline V gene sequence: CDR1 SGHRS, CDR2 YFSETQ. Trimming stripped 4 bases from V and 0 bases from J, with 20 bases between. The chain's CDR3 is CASSPGWSQRGSYNSPLHF. The CDR3 region has the DNA TGCGCCAGCAGCCCCGGTTGGAGCCAAAGGGGCTCCTATAATTCACCCCTCCACTTT.

The chain links TRBV29-1 to TRBJ2-1, with TRBD2 matching 9 bases. V gave up 4 bases and J gave up 2 bases; unmatched junction bases: 3. The CDR3 is 14 residues long. The V gene's germline CDR1 is SQVTM and CDR2 ANQGSEA. CDR3 bases: TGCAGCGTTGTTCGCGGGGGGGCCTACAATGAGCAGTTCTTC. Encoded protein: CSVVRGGAYNEQFF.

The chain joins TRBV6-1 to TRBJ2-5, with 7 bases identical to TRBD2. The J call may be mistaken, given a closer DNA end match to TRBJ2-7. Germline CDR1 reads MNHNS; CDR2 reads SASEGT. The CDR3 spans 16 residues. The CDR3 DNA reads as TGTGCCAGCAGTGAGGGATCAAGCGGGGCTTATTACGAGCAGTACTTC. Translating it yields CASSEGSSGAYYEQYF.

The table lists this clone with a few counts. Here the CDR3 DNA reads TGCGCCAGCAGCGGGGCGCCTAATGAAAAACTGTTTTTT. Its protein product is CASSGAPNEKLFF. The chain recombines TRBV5-1 with TRBJ1-4; tentative D call: TRBD1 (5 bases). CDR1 is SGHRS and CDR2 is YFSETQ in the germline V gene. The CDR3 length is 13 residues. With 4 bases removed from V and 3 bases from J, the gap between germline ends came to 7 bases.

The CDR3 DNA sequence: TGTGCCTGGTGGACAGTGGAAGAGACCCAGTACTTC. Translated: CAWWTVEETQYF. The rearrangement uses TRBV30 and TRBJ2-5; D possibly corresponds to TRBD1 (6 bases). The CDR3 contains 12 residues. Deletions cut 5 bases from V and 3 bases from J, with 10 bases between. Germline CDR1 reads GTSNPN; CDR2 reads SVGIG (reference sequence). The full variable domain, its missing parts supplied by reference TRBV30 and TRBJ2-5, is SQTIHQWPATLVQPVGSPLSLECTVEGTSNPNLYWYRQAAGRGLQLLFYSVGIGQISSEVPQNLSASRPQDRQFILSSKKLLLSDSGFYLCAWWTVEETQYFGPGTRLLVL.

This clone was seen a few times. The chain links TRBV6-5 to TRBJ1-1, with D tentatively TRBD1 (5 bases). The CDR3 has 14 amino acids. Germline CDR1 reads MNHEY; CDR2 reads SVGAGI. V was trimmed by 0 bases and J by 4 bases, leaving 9 bases between them. CDR3 loop: CASSYSGGGTEAFF. Here the CDR3 DNA reads TGTGCCAGCAGTTACTCGGGGGGGGGCACTGAAGCTTTCTTT.

This rearrangement joins TRBV10-3 to TRBJ1-2, with a tentative D call TRBD1 (6 bases). Trimming removed 3 bases at V and 0 bases at J, with 11 bases between. Germline V lookup: CDR1 ENHRY, CDR2 SYGVKD. The length of the CDR3 is 15 residues. The CDR3 protein is CAISDAKGANYGYTF. In DNA, the CDR3 is TGTGCCATCAGTGACGCTAAGGGGGCTAACTATGGCTACACCTTC.

This clone turned up a few times. The chain uses TRBV7-6 and TRBJ2-7; weak D call: TRBD1 (5 bases). Trimming stripped 4 bases from V and 0 bases from J, with 10 bases between. The CDR3 covers 14 residues. In germline, CDR1 is SGHVS, CDR2 FNYEAQ. CDR3 in DNA: TGTGCCAGCAGCTCCGACAGACACTCCTACGAGCAGTACTTC. As protein: CASSSDRHSYEQYF.

The chain employs TRBV7-2 and TRBJ1-2, with a possible D match to TRBD1 (5 bases). From germline, CDR1 is SGHTA and CDR2 FQGNSA. This CDR3 has 14 amino acids. The V end was cut by 2 bases, the J end by 2 bases, with 9 bases between. CDR3 sequence (DNA): TGTGCCAGCAGCTTAAGGACAAGAAACTATGGCTACACCTTC. Translation gives CASSLRTRNYGYTF.

This chain joins TRBV4-1 and TRBJ2-5; 13 nucleotides agree with TRBD2. The germline CDR1 and CDR2 sequences are MGHRA and YSYEKL. The CDR3 covers 18 residues. The J segment lost 1 base and the V segment lost 2 bases, leaving 7 bases of the junction unmatched. For the CDR3, the DNA is TGCGCCAGCAGCCAAATACCGGGACTAGCGGGGAGCCAAGAGACCCAGTACTTC. This codes for CASSQIPGLAGSQETQYF.

In this sample, this clone turned up a few times. The chain combines TRBV6-6 with TRBJ1-1; D is undetermined. Germline V gives CDR1 MNHNY, CDR2 SVGAGI (reference sequence). The CDR3 has 15 residues. Trimming stripped 0 bases from V and 2 bases from J, with 10 bases between. The CDR3 here is CASSYSRLANTEAFF. The CDR3 nucleotides read TGTGCCAGCAGTTACTCGAGATTAGCTAACACTGAAGCTTTCTTT.

The chain is built from TRBV5-5 and TRBJ1-5; D is ambiguous. Germline assignment: CDR1 SGHKS and CDR2 YYEKEE (reference sequence). The V end was cut by 1 base, the J end by 2 bases, with 16 bases between. This CDR3 is built from 17 residues. The CDR3 reads CASSLKLREDGNQPQHF. The CDR3 DNA is TGTGCCAGCAGCTTGAAGCTGCGGGAAGACGGCAATCAGCCCCAGCATTTT.

This chain joins TRBV6-5 and TRBJ1-1; 10 positions agree with TRBD1. V was clipped by 5 bases and J by 1 base; unmatched bases: 1. Looked up from germline, CDR1 is MNHEY and CDR2 is SVGAGI. This CDR3 contains 14 residues. CDR3 DNA sequence: TGTGCCAGCAGTCGGGACAGGGGGAACACTGAAGCTTTCTTT. Amino acids: CASSRDRGNTEAFF.

Comment on this clone: One junction end does not reproduce the germline sequence, and a read error may be involved. The chain combines TRBV7-7 with TRBJ2-5; 9 bases are a match to TRBD1. CDR3 length equals 13 residues. CDR1 and CDR2 (germline): SSHAT, FNYEAQ (reference sequence). DNA of the CDR3: TGTGCTAGCAGCAAGACAGGGGGAGAGACCCAGTACTTC. Encoded protein: CASSKTGGETQYF.

The rearrangement links TRBV2 to TRBJ2-7; 10 bases are shared with TRBD2. This CDR3 spans 14 amino acids. Germline-derived CDR1 and CDR2 are SNHLY and FYNNEI. V was pared by 6 bases and J by 1 base, with 3 bases of the junction left unmatched. The DNA of the CDR3 is TGTGCCAGCAGGTCAGCGGGGGGGTCCTACGAGCAGTACTTC. Translation gives CASRSAGGSYEQYF.

This clone was seen a few times. The V and J genes are TRBV19 and TRBJ1-2, with TRBD1 matching 9 bases. The V gene end was trimmed by 10 bases and the J gene end by 3 bases; junction bases not matched to a gene: 15. Germline V gene data show CDR1 as LNHDA and CDR2 as SQIVND (reference sequence). The CDR3 loop spans 16 amino acids. CDR3 coding DNA: TGTGCCACCAAGGAGACAGGGGGAGACCCTGACTATGGCTACACCTTC. It yields the protein CATKETGGDPDYGYTF.

This chain joins TRBV29-1 and TRBJ2-2; TRBD1 is a possible D gene (6 bases). In germline, CDR1 is SQVTM, CDR2 ANQGSEA. The CDR3 has 14 amino acids. Trimming removed 7 bases at V and 4 bases at J, with 16 bases between. DNA for the CDR3: TGCAGCGCCGGAGGTTCAGGGGTCACCGGGGAGCTGTTTTTT. Its translation is CSAGGSGVTGELFF.

The chain is built from TRBV29-1 and TRBJ2-3; 9 bases align to TRBD2. Losses at the gene ends were 1 base for V and 3 bases for J; bases not matched to a gene: 5. Germline CDR1 reads SQVTM; CDR2 reads ANQGSEA. This CDR3 region has 15 residues. The CDR3 DNA reads as TGCAGCGTTGAAGGTCGGAGCGGGGGGACAGATACGCAGTATTTT. This encodes CSVEGRSGGTDTQYF.

CDR3 in DNA: TGTGCCAGCAGCTTAGTGGACAGGGGGCTTAATGAAAAACTGTTTTTT. It codes for CASSLVDRGLNEKLFF. This chain connects TRBV7-4 to TRBJ1-4, with 11 bases matching TRBD1. This CDR3 is built from 16 residues. Germline V gene sequence: CDR1 SGHVT, CDR2 SQSDAQ. Trimming removed 1 base from V and 4 bases from J; junction bases left unmatched: 2. Together with reference TRBV7-4 and TRBJ1-4, the CDR3 gives the full variable domain: GAGVSQSPRYKVAKRGRDVALRCDSISGHVTLYWYRQTLGQGSEVLTYSQSDAQRDKSGRPSGRFSAERPERSVSTLKIQRTEQGDSAVYLCASSLVDRGLNEKLFFGSGTQLSVL.